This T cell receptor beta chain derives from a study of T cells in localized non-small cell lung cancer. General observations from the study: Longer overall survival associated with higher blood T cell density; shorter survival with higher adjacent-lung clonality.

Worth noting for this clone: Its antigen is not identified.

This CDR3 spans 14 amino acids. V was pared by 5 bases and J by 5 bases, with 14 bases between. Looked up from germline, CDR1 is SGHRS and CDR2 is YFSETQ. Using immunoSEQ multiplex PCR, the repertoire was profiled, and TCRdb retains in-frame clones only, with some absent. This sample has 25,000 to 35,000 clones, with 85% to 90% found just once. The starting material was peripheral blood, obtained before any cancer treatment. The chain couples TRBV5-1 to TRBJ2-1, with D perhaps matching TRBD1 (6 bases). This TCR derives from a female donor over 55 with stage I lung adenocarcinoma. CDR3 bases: TGCGCCAGCAGATTACAGGGTAGACACAATGAGCAGTTCTTC. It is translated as CASRLQGRHNEQFF.